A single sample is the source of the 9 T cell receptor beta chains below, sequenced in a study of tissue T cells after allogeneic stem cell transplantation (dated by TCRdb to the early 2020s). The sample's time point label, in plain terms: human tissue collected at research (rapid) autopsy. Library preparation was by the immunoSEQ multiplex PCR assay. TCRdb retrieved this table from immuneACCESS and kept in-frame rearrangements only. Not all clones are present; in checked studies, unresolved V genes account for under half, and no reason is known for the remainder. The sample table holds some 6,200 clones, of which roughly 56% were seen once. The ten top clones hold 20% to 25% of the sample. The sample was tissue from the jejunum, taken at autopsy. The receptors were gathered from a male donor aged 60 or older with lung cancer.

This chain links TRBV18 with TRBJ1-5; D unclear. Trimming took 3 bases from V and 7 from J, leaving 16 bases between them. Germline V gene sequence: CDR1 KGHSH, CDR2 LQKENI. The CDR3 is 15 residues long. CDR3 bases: TGTGCCAGCTCACCGCAGACGGGAGTGGCACAGCCCCAGCATTTT. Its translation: CASSPQTGVAQPQHF.

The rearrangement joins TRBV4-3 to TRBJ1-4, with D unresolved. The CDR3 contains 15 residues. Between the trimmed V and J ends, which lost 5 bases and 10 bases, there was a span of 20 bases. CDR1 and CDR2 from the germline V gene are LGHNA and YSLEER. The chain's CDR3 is CASSYEEGPRGKLFF. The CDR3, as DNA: TGCGCCAGCAGCTACGAAGAGGGCCCTCGTGGAAAACTGTTTTTT.

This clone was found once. The CDR3: CASSDRDRPYEQYF. CDR3 DNA: TGTGCCAGCAGCGACCGGGACAGACCCTACGAGCAGTACTTC. The rearrangement uses TRBV7-9 and TRBJ2-7; TRBD1 matches at 7 bases. CDR3 length equals 14 residues. Trimming took 5 bases from V and 2 from J; bases not matched to a gene: 6. Germline V lookup: CDR1 SEHNR, CDR2 FQNEAQ (reference sequence).

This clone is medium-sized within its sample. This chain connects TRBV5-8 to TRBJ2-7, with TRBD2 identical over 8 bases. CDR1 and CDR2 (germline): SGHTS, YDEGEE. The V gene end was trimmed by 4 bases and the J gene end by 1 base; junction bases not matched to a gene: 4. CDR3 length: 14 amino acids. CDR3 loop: CASSHSGASYEQYF. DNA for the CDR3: TGTGCCAGCAGCCATAGCGGGGCGTCCTACGAGCAGTACTTC. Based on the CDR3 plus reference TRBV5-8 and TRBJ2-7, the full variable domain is EAGVTQSPTHLIKTRGQQATLRCSPISGHTSVYWYQQALGLGLQFLLWYDEGEERNRGNFPPRFSGRQFPNYSSELNVNALELEDSALYLCASSHSGASYEQYFGPGTRLTVT.

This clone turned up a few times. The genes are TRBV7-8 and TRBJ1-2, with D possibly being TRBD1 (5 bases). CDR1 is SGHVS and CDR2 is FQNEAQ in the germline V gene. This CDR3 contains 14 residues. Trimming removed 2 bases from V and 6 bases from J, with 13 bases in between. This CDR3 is CASSLTGGLDGYTF. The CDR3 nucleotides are TGTGCCAGCAGCTTAACGGGGGGGTTAGATGGCTACACCTTC.

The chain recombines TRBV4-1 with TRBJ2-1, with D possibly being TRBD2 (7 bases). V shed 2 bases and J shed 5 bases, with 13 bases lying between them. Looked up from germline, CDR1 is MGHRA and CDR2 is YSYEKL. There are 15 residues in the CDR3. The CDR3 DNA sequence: TGCGCCAGCAGCCAAAGGGGGGGACTAAACAATGAGCAGTTCTTC. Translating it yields CASSQRGGLNNEQFF.

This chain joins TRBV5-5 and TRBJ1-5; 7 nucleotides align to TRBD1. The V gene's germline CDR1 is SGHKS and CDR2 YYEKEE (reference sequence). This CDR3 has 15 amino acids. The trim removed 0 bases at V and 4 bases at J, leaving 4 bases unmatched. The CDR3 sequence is CASSLGQGWNQPQHF. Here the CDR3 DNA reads TGTGCCAGCAGCTTGGGACAGGGTTGGAATCAGCCCCAGCATTTT.

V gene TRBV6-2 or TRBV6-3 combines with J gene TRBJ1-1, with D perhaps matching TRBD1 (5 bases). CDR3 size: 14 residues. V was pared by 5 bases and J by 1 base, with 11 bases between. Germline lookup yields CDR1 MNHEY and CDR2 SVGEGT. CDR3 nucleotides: TGTGCCAGCAGTCCCCGGAGGGGGAACACTGAAGCTTTCTTT. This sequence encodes CASSPRRGNTEAFF.

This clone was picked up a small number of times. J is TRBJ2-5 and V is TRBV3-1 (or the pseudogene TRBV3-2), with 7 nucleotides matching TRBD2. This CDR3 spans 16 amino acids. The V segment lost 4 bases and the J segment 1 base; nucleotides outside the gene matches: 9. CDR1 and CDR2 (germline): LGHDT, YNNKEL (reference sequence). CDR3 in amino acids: CASSLGEAGIQETQYF. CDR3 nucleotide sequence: TGTGCCAGCAGCCTAGGTGAAGCGGGAATCCAAGAGACCCAGTACTTC.